This T cell receptor beta chain originates from a study of monozygotic twins with inflammatory bowel disease. Overall study results and limits: Especially with disease activity, IBD patients had fewer clonotypes in common with others than healthy twins did.

On this clonotype: What it binds is not known.

Germline V gives CDR1 SQVTM, CDR2 ANQGSEA. The length of the CDR3 is 12 residues. Each sample had eight separate cDNA synthesis reactions. UMIs were attached via template switching, each with a 6-nucleotide sample barcode. TCRdb re-called the 5' RACE reads; every CDR3 protein appears as one record, without DNA. The sample has approximately 400,000 distinct CDR3 sequences. Researchers isolated total RNA from whole blood without sorting T cells. The sequence was obtained from a human donor with ulcerative colitis or Crohn's disease, or a healthy co-twin of an affected twin (not recorded which). The sequencing sample was made of blood. The chain employs TRBV29-1 and TRBJ2-5; the D call from TCRdb, TRBD1, cannot be confirmed without DNA. The chain's CDR3 is CSVEFSGETQYF.